Presented here are 32 T cell receptor beta chains from one specimen sequenced in a study of cytomegalovirus exposure and HLA in healthy donors. It was with 60 Vbeta and 13 Jbeta primers that the PCR ran. Using immunoSEQ multiplex PCR, the repertoire was profiled, and TCRdb retains in-frame clones only, with some absent. The repertoire includes about 160,000 clones, roughly 79% of them detected once, and roughly 10% sits in the top ten. Sequencing was carried out using PBMCs. The receptors derive from a man in his late teens or twenties in good health and CMV-seropositive.

The chain recombines TRBV6-5 with TRBJ2-5; the D is unclear. V dropped 2 bases and J dropped 2 bases, with 6 bases sitting between them. Germline CDR1 is MNHEY and CDR2 is SVGAGI. The length of the CDR3 is 13 residues. The chain's CDR3 is CASSYGQQETQYF. The DNA of the CDR3 is TGTGCCAGCAGTTACGGGCAGCAAGAGACCCAGTACTTC.

This chain joins TRBV28 and TRBJ2-1; 10 nucleotides align to TRBD2. The CDR3 covers 16 residues. J gave up 5 bases and V 6 bases, and 10 bases lay outside the gene matches. Germline lookup yields CDR1 MDHEN and CDR2 SYDVKM. The CDR3 region has the DNA TGTGCCAGCAGGCGCTCTAGCGGGAGTAGGCACAATGAGCAGTTCTTC. Translation: CASRRSSGSRHNEQFF.

The V and J genes are TRBV19 and TRBJ2-4; 7 bases are a match to TRBD1. Trimming took 6 bases from V and 4 from J; bases not matched to a gene: 6. The CDR3 loop spans 14 amino acids. Germline V gene sequence: CDR1 LNHDA, CDR2 SQIVND (reference sequence). CDR3 sequence (DNA): TGTGCCAGTAGCACCTGGGACAGTAAAAACATTCAGTACTTC. This sequence encodes CASSTWDSKNIQYF.

The chain employs TRBV5-1 and TRBJ1-1, with D unclear. Germline loops: CDR1 SGHRS, CDR2 YFSETQ. Trimming took 3 bases from V and 1 from J, leaving 13 bases between them. The CDR3 spans 15 residues. The CDR3, as DNA: TGCGCCAGCAGCTCAACAATCGCGGGGAACACTGAAGCTTTCTTT. Translated: CASSSTIAGNTEAFF. The full variable domain, its missing parts supplied by reference TRBV5-1 and TRBJ1-1, is KAGVTQTPRYLIKTRGQQVTLSCSPISGHRSVSWYQQTPGQGLQFLFEYFSETQRNKGNFPGRFSGRQFSNSRSEMNVSTLELGDSALYLCASSSTIAGNTEAFFGQGTRLTVV.

Worth noting for this clone: A read error is likely here: a far larger clone is one base away. The V gene is TRBV28, the J gene TRBJ2-7; TRBD1 agrees at 8 bases. The trim removed 7 bases at V and 7 bases at J, leaving 12 bases unmatched. Germline CDR1 MDHEN, CDR2 SYDVKM. CDR3 length equals 14 residues. The chain's CDR3 is CASNHTGGIGEQYF. The CDR3 DNA reads as TGTGCCAGCAACCACACAGGGGGAATTGGAGAGCAGTACTTC.

The V and J genes are TRBV27 and TRBJ2-1; TRBD2 matches 7 bases. The J segment lost 6 bases and the V segment lost 4 bases, leaving 6 bases of the junction unmatched. There are 14 residues in the CDR3. Germline V gives CDR1 MNHEY, CDR2 SMNVEV (reference sequence). The CDR3 spells CASSSTSGTNEQFF. DNA for the CDR3: TGTGCCAGCAGTTCCACGAGCGGGACCAATGAGCAGTTCTTC.

V and J are TRBV27 and TRBJ2-7; no clear D. This CDR3 spans 13 amino acids. Germline V gene sequence: CDR1 MNHEY, CDR2 SMNVEV (reference sequence). With 4 bases removed from V and 3 bases from J, the gap between germline ends came to 10 bases. The CDR3 loop reads CASSYTSGYEQYF. CDR3 DNA sequence: TGTGCCAGCAGTTATACTTCTGGCTACGAGCAGTACTTC.

The chain employs TRBV30 and TRBJ1-1; TRBD1 might be the D (5 bases). This CDR3 is built from 11 residues. V was pared by 5 bases and J by 4 bases, with 8 bases between. Looked up from germline, CDR1 is GTSNPN and CDR2 is SVGIG (reference sequence). CDR3 amino acids: CAWGASTEAFF. CDR3 DNA sequence: TGTGCCTGGGGGGCATCCACTGAAGCTTTCTTT.

V and J are TRBV5-1 and TRBJ1-2, with TRBD1 matching over 7 bases. The CDR3 spans 13 residues. In germline, CDR1 is SGHRS, CDR2 YFSETQ. V was clipped by 1 base and J by 4 bases; unmatched bases: 1. The CDR3 loop reads CASSLTGAYGYTF. CDR3 nucleotides: TGCGCCAGCAGCTTGACAGGGGCCTATGGCTACACCTTC.

The rearrangement joins TRBV5-1 to TRBJ1-2; 7 nucleotides line up with TRBD1. The trim removed 0 bases at V and 11 bases at J, leaving 7 bases unmatched. The CDR3 is made up of 13 amino acids. Germline lookup yields CDR1 SGHRS and CDR2 YFSETQ. CDR3 nucleotide sequence: TGCGCCAGCAGCTTGGAGACAGGGTATCGTTACACCTTC. It specifies CASSLETGYRYTF.

The chain carries TRBV7-8 and TRBJ1-1; 9 bases align to TRBD1. Germline values: CDR1 SGHVS, CDR2 FQNEAQ. The V and J ends lost 3 bases and 11 bases, in that order; junction bases with no gene match: 4. The CDR3 sequence is 12 residues long. The CDR3 protein is CASSLNRGHAFF. The CDR3 coding sequence is TGTGCCAGCAGCTTGAACAGGGGGCACGCTTTCTTT.

V usage is TRBV6-5 and J usage is TRBJ1-2; D gene ambiguous. Germline CDR1 is MNHEY and CDR2 is SVGAGI. The CDR3 loop spans 14 amino acids. The germline V and J ends were trimmed by 0 bases and 8 bases, with 13 bases remaining between them. The chain's CDR3 is CASSYSKAIRGYTF. In nucleotides, the CDR3 is TGTGCCAGCAGTTACTCGAAAGCTATTCGGGGCTACACCTTC.

Remarks on this clone: A read error is likely, as this CDR3 ends without the conserved phenylalanine or tryptophan. The chain uses TRBV29-1 and TRBJ1-6; D not certain. Germline CDR1 is SQVTM and CDR2 is ANQGSEA. Deletions cut 5 bases from V and 10 bases from J, with 15 bases between. This CDR3 region has 13 residues. The CDR3 is CSVPEFVNSPLHL. The DNA of the CDR3 is TGCAGCGTTCCCGAATTCGTCAACTCACCCCTCCACCTT.

V gene TRBV5-4 combines with J gene TRBJ1-2; the match to TRBD1 covers 9 bases. From germline, CDR1 is SGHNT and CDR2 YYREEE (reference sequence). V lost 0 bases and J lost 4; bases outside the gene matches: 7. CDR3 length: 16 residues. The CDR3 sequence: CASSLDRGLGGYGYTF. As DNA, the CDR3 is TGTGCCAGCAGCTTGGACAGGGGGCTCGGTGGCTATGGCTACACCTTC. Filled out from reference TRBV5-4 and TRBJ1-2, the complete variable domain reads ETGVTQSPTHLIKTRGQQVTLRCSSQSGHNTVSWYQQALGQGPQFIFQYYREEENGRGNFPPRFSGLQFPNYSSELNVNALELDDSALYLCASSLDRGLGGYGYTFGSGTRLTVV.

J is TRBJ2-7 and V is TRBV6-1; 9 positions match TRBD1. Germline trimming cut 5 bases from V and 6 bases from J; bases unmatched to any gene: 11. This CDR3 has 15 residues. The V gene's germline CDR1 is MNHNS and CDR2 SASEGT. DNA of the CDR3: TGTGCCAGCAGTCCTAATGTGGGACAGGGCGGCGAGCAGTACTTC. Encoded protein: CASSPNVGQGGEQYF.

The chain recombines TRBV13 with TRBJ1-1, with a weak D call TRBD1 (5 bases). The CDR3 is 13 amino acids. CDR1 and CDR2 (germline): PRHDT, FYEKMQ (reference sequence). The ends were cut back, 5 bases at V and 3 bases at J, with 10 bases in the middle. DNA for the CDR3: TGTGCCAGCAGCCTGGGGCAATACACTGAAGCTTTCTTT. As protein: CASSLGQYTEAFF.

The V call is TRBV5-1, the J call TRBJ2-1; 8 positions match TRBD2. Losses at the gene ends were 1 base for V and 5 bases for J; bases not matched to a gene: 2. The V gene's germline CDR1 is SGHRS and CDR2 YFSETQ. This CDR3 has 14 residues. The CDR3 DNA is TGCGCCAGCAGCTTGTCGGGAGGGCACAATGAGCAGTTCTTC. It is translated as CASSLSGGHNEQFF.

The V call is TRBV7-9, the J call TRBJ2-3; D remains ambiguous. The germline V gene has CDR1 SEHNR and CDR2 FQNEAQ (reference sequence). Trimming took off 1 base at V and 6 bases at J, with 11 bases between the two ends. The CDR3 is 14 amino acids. CDR3: CASSLVSVRDTQYF. CDR3 in DNA: TGTGCCAGCAGCTTAGTGTCCGTGCGGGATACGCAGTATTTT. Drawing the rest from reference TRBV7-9 and TRBJ2-3, the complete variable domain is DTGVSQNPRHKITKRGQNVTFRCDPISEHNRLYWYRQTLGQGPEFLTYFQNEAQLEKSRLLSDRFSAERPKGSFSTLEIQRTEQGDSAMYLCASSLVSVRDTQYFGPGTRLTVL.

J is TRBJ2-6 and V is TRBV5-1; 7 bases align to TRBD2. The CDR3 runs 21 residues. Germline loops: CDR1 SGHRS, CDR2 YFSETQ. V gave up 1 base and J gave up 1 base; unmatched junction bases: 17. In DNA, the CDR3 is TGCGCCAGCAGCTTGTTGCCCGGCGGTAGTTTCGGGGGGTCTGGGGCCAACGTCCTGACTTTC. This codes for CASSLLPGGSFGGSGANVLTF.

This chain connects TRBV9 to TRBJ2-7; 7 bases fit TRBD1. Unmatched junction bases numbered 7, after V lost 4 bases and J lost 0 bases. The V gene's germline CDR1 is SGDLS and CDR2 YYNGEE. There are 15 residues in the CDR3. CDR3 protein: CASSKGQTSSYEQYF. The CDR3 DNA follows: TGTGCCAGCAGCAAGGGACAGACAAGCTCCTACGAGCAGTACTTC.

The chain links TRBV15 to TRBJ2-1, with D maybe TRBD2 (6 bases). Trimming removed 0 bases at V and 3 bases at J, with 27 bases between. Germline loops: CDR1 LNHNV, CDR2 YYDKDF (reference sequence). The CDR3 extends over 21 amino acids. The CDR3 nucleotides are TGTGCCACCAGCAGAGATCCCGGCCGTGATGGAGGGCGGCACCTCTACAATGAGCAGTTCTTC. Amino acids: CATSRDPGRDGGRHLYNEQFF.

The chain recombines TRBV28 with TRBJ2-3; possible D gene TRBD2, 5 bases. Looked up from germline, CDR1 is MDHEN and CDR2 is SYDVKM. Trimming stripped 6 bases from V and 2 bases from J, with 18 bases between. There are 16 residues in the CDR3. The CDR3 sequence: CASRRAANWNTDTQYF. The CDR3 nucleotides read TGTGCCAGCAGGCGGGCCGCCAATTGGAACACAGATACGCAGTATTTT.

The table lists this clone with a count of one. The chain combines TRBV28 with TRBJ1-1, with D tentatively TRBD1 (5 bases). This CDR3 region has 14 residues. V was pared by 5 bases and J by 4 bases, with 14 bases between. In germline, CDR1 is MDHEN, CDR2 SYDVKM. CDR3 sequence (DNA): TGTGCCAGCAGTCCTGATACAGGAGTCACTGAAGCTTTCTTT. Amino acids: CASSPDTGVTEAFF.

For the CDR3, the DNA is TGTGCCAGCAGCCCCGGGACAGGGGGTTTGGATGAGCAGTTCTTC. Translated: CASSPGTGGLDEQFF. The rearrangement links TRBV27 to TRBJ2-1; TRBD1 aligns across 11 bases. The germline CDR1 and CDR2 sequences are MNHEY and SMNVEV (reference sequence). The CDR3 covers 15 residues. J lost 8 bases, V lost 6 bases, and 9 bases had no gene match.

The chain uses TRBV5-1 and TRBJ2-5, with D possibly matching TRBD2 (7 bases). Germline CDR1 is SGHRS and CDR2 is YFSETQ. V was clipped by 0 bases and J by 4 bases, with 19 bases between them. The CDR3 has 17 amino acids. CDR3 amino acids: CASSLGGASGIGETQYF. The CDR3 DNA follows: TGCGCCAGCAGCTTGGGGGGGGCCAGCGGGATTGGAGAGACCCAGTACTTC.

The chain uses TRBV5-6 and TRBJ2-7; a possible D gene is TRBD2 (5 bases). This CDR3 contains 14 residues. Trimming pared 3 bases from V and 6 bases from J, leaving 16 bases between. Germline lookup yields CDR1 SGHDT and CDR2 YYEEEE. DNA of the CDR3: TGTGCCAGCAGCTACGGGGAACCGGCCCCCGAGCAGTACTTC. As protein: CASSYGEPAPEQYF.

The V gene is TRBV6-6, the J gene TRBJ1-2; D unresolved. Germline values: CDR1 MNHNY, CDR2 SVGAGI (reference sequence). There are 14 residues in the CDR3. Trimming pared 2 bases from V and 6 bases from J, leaving 13 bases between. DNA for the CDR3: TGTGCCAGCAGTTACCCTGAAAAGCTCGATGGCTACACCTTC. Protein: CASSYPEKLDGYTF.

The sample holds one count of this clone. V usage is TRBV5-4 and J usage is TRBJ2-7, with 7 bases identical to TRBD2. V lost 4 bases to trimming and J lost 1 base; unmatched junction nucleotides: 5. The CDR3 has 14 residues. The V gene's germline CDR1 is SGHNT and CDR2 YYREEE (reference sequence). CDR3 region: CASSGEGGSYEQYF. The CDR3 coding sequence is TGTGCCAGCAGCGGGGAGGGCGGATCCTACGAGCAGTACTTC.

The V and J genes are TRBV7-8 and TRBJ2-7; D possibly corresponds to TRBD2 (5 bases). V was pared by 4 bases and J by 4 bases, with 23 bases between. The germline CDR1 and CDR2 sequences are SGHVS and FQNEAQ. This CDR3 is built from 17 residues. In nucleotides, the CDR3 is TGTGCCAGCAGCTCGCTGGACTCCGCCTCTTCCTCTTACGAGCAGTACTTC. Protein sequence: CASSSLDSASSSYEQYF.

The CDR3 DNA reads as TGTGCCAGCAGCTTCTCAGACAGAGCTAGGCGCGAGCAGTACTTC. As protein: CASSFSDRARREQYF. V usage is TRBV5-6 and J usage is TRBJ2-7; D possibly corresponds to TRBD1 (5 bases). Germline-derived CDR1 and CDR2 are SGHDT and YYEEEE. Trimming took off 2 bases at V and 6 bases at J, with 18 bases between the two ends. This CDR3 spans 15 amino acids.

The gene calls are TRBV28 and TRBJ1-5; 9 bases agree with TRBD1. This CDR3 has 15 residues. Germline V lookup: CDR1 MDHEN, CDR2 SYDVKM. The V gene end was trimmed by 10 bases and the J gene end by 3 bases; junction bases not matched to a gene: 10. CDR3 protein: CATRQQGAYNQPQHF. The DNA for the CDR3 is TGTGCCACCCGCCAACAGGGGGCATACAATCAGCCCCAGCATTTT.

This clone was detected only once. J is TRBJ2-2 and V is TRBV5-1; 12 bases fit TRBD1. V lost 4 bases and J lost 5; bases outside the gene matches: 6. Germline V gives CDR1 SGHRS, CDR2 YFSETQ. The CDR3 contains 16 residues. CDR3 protein: CASSRGQGAGTGELFF. CDR3 sequence (DNA): TGCGCCAGCAGCCGGGGACAGGGGGCAGGAACCGGGGAGCTGTTTTTT.